The 24 T cell receptor beta chains below all came from one sample that was sequenced in a study of T cells in women clearing cervical HPV infection. The data were produced by immunoSEQ multiplex PCR, yet TCRdb's version contains in-frame clones alone and is incomplete. The table lists approximately 33,000 clones. The specimen sequenced was blood buffy coat. These receptors originate from a woman between 18 and 70 years old with a cervical HPV16 infection that either progressed to CIN3+ or cleared (not recorded which).

With regard to this clone: Read coverage stops 3 residues before the CDR3 terminus; the germline J gene supplies the remainder. The rearrangement joins TRBV19 to TRBJ2-2; the match to TRBD1 covers 9 bases. The CDR3 loop spans 15 amino acids. Germline V gene lookup returns CDR1 LNHDA and CDR2 SQIVND (reference sequence). The sequenced part of the CDR3 DNA is TGTGCCAGTAGTTCACAGGGACAGGGAAACGAAAAG. Translated, it gives CASSSQGQGNEK. The complete CDR3 protein is CASSSQGQGNEKLFF.

Points on this clone: Read data end 3 residues before the CDR3 end; the end is taken from the germline J gene. The J gene is TRBJ1-1, the V gene TRBV7-2; possibly TRBD1 for D (5 bases). V was pared by 11 bases and J by 5 bases, with 21 bases between. The CDR3 is 14 residues long. Germline V lookup: CDR1 SGHTA, CDR2 FQGNSA. The CDR3 bases that were read are TGTGCCTCATCGGCCCGGGGGATGATGACTGAA. Translating it yields CASSARGMMTE. The full CDR3 protein is CASSARGMMTEAFF. Together with reference TRBV7-2 and TRBJ1-1, the CDR3 gives the full variable domain: GAGVSQSPSNKVTEKGKDVELRCDPISGHTALYWYRQSLGQGLEFLIYFQGNSAPDKSGLPSDRFSAERTGGSVSTLTIQRTQQEDSAVYLCASSARGMMTEAFFGQGTRLTVV.

With regard to this clone: Read data end 3 residues before the CDR3 end; the end is taken from the germline J gene. This chain connects TRBV7-9 to TRBJ1-2; possible D gene TRBD1, 5 bases. CDR1 is SEHNR and CDR2 is FQNEAQ in the germline V gene (reference sequence). This CDR3 region has 13 residues. The CDR3 here is CASSATVYNDYTF. The part of the CDR3 DNA that was read is TGTGCCAGCAGCGCGACAGTTTACAATGAC.

In the case of this clone: The CDR3 is cut off 3 residues early in the read; its end comes from the germline J gene. The rearrangement links TRBV7-9 to TRBJ1-1; D perhaps matches TRBD1 (6 bases). The V end lost 4 bases, the J end lost 5 bases, and 14 bases lay between the germline ends. CDR1 and CDR2 from the germline V gene are SEHNR and FQNEAQ (reference sequence). The CDR3 is 14 residues long. The covered CDR3 bases are TGTGCCAGCAGCTGGGACACCCAGGGTACTGAA. Translating it yields CASSWDTQGTE. The entire CDR3 protein reads CASSWDTQGTEAFF.

Regarding this clone: The missing CDR3 end, 3 residues past where the read stops, is filled in from the germline J gene. This chain uses TRBV2 with TRBJ2-2; no definite D call. Germline V gene sequence: CDR1 SNHLY, CDR2 FYNNEI. The CDR3 is 14 residues long. V gave up 5 bases and J gave up 2 bases, with 9 bases separating them. The CDR3 protein is CASSPARNTGELFF. The CDR3 bases that were read are TGTGCCAGCAGTCCCGCGAGAAACACCGGGGAG.

CDR3 sequence: CASFGTENEKLFF. CDR3 DNA, as far as it was read: TGTGCCAGCTTTGGGACTGAGAATGAAAAA. V usage is TRBV19 and J usage is TRBJ1-4; TRBD1 is a possible D gene (5 bases). The CDR3 extends 3 residues past the end of the read, so its final part is completed from the germline J gene. The V gene's germline CDR1 is LNHDA and CDR2 SQIVND (reference sequence). V shed 9 bases and J shed 5 bases, with 13 bases lying between them. The length of the CDR3 is 13 residues.

Notes on this clone: The CDR3 end is not reached by the read, which stops 3 residues before it; the germline J gene fills it in. This rearrangement joins TRBV6-4 to TRBJ2-3, with unresolved D. The CDR3 length is 13 residues. The germline gives CDR1 MRHNA, CDR2 SNTAGT. This CDR3 reads CASSEGLNQPQYF. The DNA read from the CDR3 is TGTGCCAGCAGTGAAGGGTTGAATCAGCCG.

Turning to this clone: The read finishes 3 residues shy of the CDR3 end, and the germline J gene is used to complete it. V and J are TRBV7-9 and TRBJ1-6; perhaps TRBD1 as D (5 bases). Per the germline V gene, CDR1 is SEHNR and CDR2 is FQNEAQ (reference sequence). The V and J ends lost 5 bases and 6 bases respectively, with 14 bases between them. This CDR3 comprises 15 residues. The DNA read from the CDR3 is TGTGCCAGCAGCACCCATGACAGAATTAATTCACCC. Its translation is CASSTHDRINSP. The complete CDR3 reads CASSTHDRINSPLHF.

In regard to this clone: The CDR3 end falls 3 residues outside the read, so it is completed with the germline J gene. J is TRBJ2-7 and V is TRBV13, with a tentative D call TRBD1 (6 bases). Trimming stripped 4 bases from V and 2 bases from J, with 12 bases between. CDR1 PRHDT and CDR2 FYEKMQ come from the germline V gene (reference sequence). CDR3 length: 14 amino acids. The CDR3 sequence is CASSYGTLTYEQYF. Incomplete CDR3 DNA: TGTGCCAGCAGCTACGGGACACTGACCTACGAG.

To note about this clone: The read ends 3 residues before the CDR3 terminus; that terminus is restored from the germline J gene. The chain combines TRBV6-1 with TRBJ1-5; D gene ambiguous. This CDR3 comprises 15 residues. Germline loops: CDR1 MNHNS, CDR2 SASEGT. V was clipped by 2 bases and J by 3 bases, with 11 bases between them. CDR3 amino acids: CASSERVSHNQPQHF. The CDR3 bases that were read are TGTGCCAGCAGTGAAAGAGTCAGTCACAATCAGCCC.

Concerning this clone itself: The DNA ends 3 residues before the CDR3 does, and the rest of the CDR3 is filled in from the germline J gene. The chain links TRBV7-9 to TRBJ1-1; no definite D call. In germline, CDR1 is SEHNR, CDR2 FQNEAQ (reference sequence). This CDR3 has 14 residues. Trimming shortened V by 2 bases and J by 6 bases, and 13 bases separated the two germline ends. CDR3 loop: CASSLRGVGPEAFF. The CDR3 bases that were read are TGTGCCAGCAGCTTACGTGGAGTGGGCCCTGAA.

Comments on this clone: The read is 3 residues too short to cover the CDR3 end, so that end is filled in from the germline J gene. The rearrangement links TRBV7-9 to TRBJ2-4, with 9 bases that match TRBD1. Germline values: CDR1 SEHNR, CDR2 FQNEAQ (reference sequence). The CDR3 is 14 residues long. The CDR3 loop is CASSVQGARNGQYF. The sequenced CDR3 bases are TGTGCCAGCAGCGTACAGGGGGCGAGGAATGGT.

About this clone itself: The sequenced fragment ends 3 residues before the CDR3 boundary, so the rest is inferred from the germline J gene. This rearrangement joins TRBV6-1 to TRBJ2-7; D perhaps matches TRBD1 (7 bases). Germline assignment: CDR1 MNHNS and CDR2 SASEGT. CDR3 length equals 13 residues. Trimming took 4 bases from V and 2 from J, leaving 9 bases between them. The DNA read from the CDR3 is TGTGCCAGCAGTGGGAGGGGGCCCTACGAG. Residues: CASSGRGPYE. The complete CDR3 sequence is CASSGRGPYEQYF.

About this clone itself: The read falls 3 residues short of the CDR3 end, and the missing part is taken from the germline J gene. The genes are TRBV18 and TRBJ1-1, with D unresolved. The CDR3 consists of 13 residues. Trimming left V 5 bases short and J 1 base short, with 8 bases between. Germline values: CDR1 KGHSH, CDR2 LQKENI. CDR3 protein: CASSSYTNTEAFF. Incomplete CDR3 DNA: TGTGCCAGCTCATCTTACACGAACACTGAA.

Of note for this clone: The DNA ends 3 residues before the CDR3 does, and the rest of the CDR3 is filled in from the germline J gene. The chain is built from TRBV20-1 and TRBJ2-5, with TRBD2 matching 8 bases. The CDR3 is 14 amino acids. Germline-derived CDR1 and CDR2 are DFQATT and SNEGSKA (reference sequence). The V gene end was trimmed by 5 bases and the J gene end by 0 bases; junction bases not matched to a gene: 5. The sequenced part of the CDR3 DNA is TGCAGTGCTTTTTTAGCGGGAAACCAAGAGACC. This codes for CSAFLAGNQET. The entire CDR3 protein is CSAFLAGNQETQYF.

A note on this clone: The missing CDR3 end, 3 residues past where the read stops, is filled in from the germline J gene. The chain couples TRBV7-9 to TRBJ1-2; 7 bases line up with TRBD1. CDR1 SEHNR and CDR2 FQNEAQ come from the germline V gene (reference sequence). The CDR3 consists of 12 residues. CDR3 amino acids: CASKGDSDDYTF. CDR3 DNA, as far as it was read: TGTGCCAGCAAGGGGGACAGCGATGAC.

Incomplete CDR3 DNA: TGCAGTGCTAGAGCCCTGACTAGCGGGGGAACAAACTACAATGAG. It specifies CSARALTSGGTNYNE. The CDR3 in its entirety is CSARALTSGGTNYNEQFF. The gene calls are TRBV20-1 and TRBJ2-1; the match to TRBD2 covers 12 bases. The read terminates 3 residues before the CDR3 end, so the remaining end is supplied by the germline J gene. Germline CDR1 reads DFQATT; CDR2 reads SNEGSKA (reference sequence). The CDR3 is 18 amino acids. With 1 base clipped from V and 3 bases from J, the junction kept 10 bases outside the gene matches.

Note on this clone: The read finishes 3 residues shy of the CDR3 end, and the germline J gene is used to complete it. The gene calls are TRBV6-2 or TRBV6-3 and TRBJ1-2; 7 nucleotides line up with TRBD1. CDR1 MNHEY and CDR2 SVGEGT come from the germline V gene. The CDR3 runs to 15 residues. The CDR3 sequence is CASSYEGTAYNDYTF. The sequenced part of the CDR3 DNA is TGTGCCAGCAGTTACGAGGGGACAGCATACAATGAC.

About this clone itself: The sequenced fragment ends 3 residues before the CDR3 boundary, so the rest is inferred from the germline J gene. The rearrangement links TRBV19 to TRBJ2-3; a possible D gene is TRBD1 (5 bases). The V end was cut by 3 bases, the J end by 1 base, with 11 bases between. Germline CDR1 is LNHDA and CDR2 is SQIVND (reference sequence). The CDR3 runs 15 residues. The sequenced part of the CDR3 DNA is TGTGCCAGTAGTATGCGACTGACAGGCACAGATACG. This codes for CASSMRLTGTDT. The full CDR3 sequence reads CASSMRLTGTDTQYF.

As concerns this clone: The read comes to an end 3 residues before the CDR3 does, leaving the germline J gene to fill in the end. V is TRBV7-7 and J is TRBJ1-5; D is unclear. The CDR3 extends over 18 amino acids. Looked up from germline, CDR1 is SSHAT and CDR2 is FNYEAQ (reference sequence). V was clipped by 5 bases and J by 1 base, with 21 bases between them. CDR3 residues: CASSPQTTNTVSNQPQHF. Partial CDR3 DNA: TGTGCCAGCAGCCCGCAGACGACAAACACAGTGAGCAATCAGCCC.

Details on this clone: The DNA ends 3 residues before the CDR3 does, and the rest of the CDR3 is filled in from the germline J gene. The V gene is TRBV5-4, the J gene TRBJ1-6; 7 bases map to TRBD1. There are 16 residues in the CDR3. The germline CDR1 and CDR2 sequences are SGHNT and YYREEE (reference sequence). The trim removed 3 bases at V and 5 bases at J, leaving 8 bases unmatched. CDR3 sequence reads: CASSSASTGNNSPLHF. Partial CDR3 DNA: TGTGCCAGCAGCTCAGCTTCGACAGGGAATAATTCACCC.

About this clone itself: The read comes to an end 3 residues before the CDR3 does, leaving the germline J gene to fill in the end. The rearrangement joins TRBV5-1 to TRBJ2-3; TRBD1 matches 9 bases. Germline trimming cut 2 bases from V and 7 bases from J; bases unmatched to any gene: 17. Germline lookup yields CDR1 SGHRS and CDR2 YFSETQ. The CDR3 length is 18 residues. The CDR3 sequence is CASSLLEIQGARVNTQYF. The sequenced CDR3 bases are TGCGCCAGCAGCTTACTTGAGATACAGGGGGCCCGGGTGAATACG.

Concerning this clone itself: Read sequence stops 3 residues before the CDR3 end, and the germline J gene provides the missing end. This sequence joins TRBV7-9 and TRBJ2-4; D call uncertain. The CDR3 consists of 13 residues. CDR1 and CDR2 from the germline V gene are SEHNR and FQNEAQ (reference sequence). The CDR3 DNA, read in part, is TGTGCCAGCAGCTCGAATTCTAACTATGGT. Its translation is CASSSNSNYG. Given in full, the CDR3 is CASSSNSNYGQYF.

As concerns this clone: The DNA ends 3 residues before the CDR3 does, and the rest of the CDR3 is filled in from the germline J gene. V usage is TRBV12-3 or TRBV12-4 and J usage is TRBJ2-7, with TRBD2 matching 11 bases. There are 14 residues in the CDR3. V lost 7 bases to trimming and J lost 3 bases; unmatched junction nucleotides: 5. The sequenced CDR3 bases are TGTGCCAGCAATAGCGGGGGGGCCCGCTACGAG. Protein: CASNSGGARYE. In full, the CDR3 reads CASNSGGARYEQYF.